Listed below are T cell receptor beta chains from one sample, sequenced in a study of T cells in Graves' hyperthyroidism and ophthalmopathy. Each CDR3 protein is one row after TCRdb ran MiXCR on the multiplex PCR reads. This table holds fewer than 350,000 distinct CDR3 sequences, roughly a fifth found once. The sequencing input was blood. The receptors here all came from a woman aged 50 to 65 with Graves' hyperthyroidism. The CDR3 runs from the conserved cysteine through the conserved F or W. A D gene is named only where the DNA matches it firmly. Clone size, where shown, is once, few, many, or a class for clones that have expanded.

many,TRBD2,TRBV18,TRBJ2-1,CASSLTSGSAHEQFF
many,.,TRBV28,TRBJ1-4,CATQGVGEKLFF
many,.,TRBV20-1,TRBJ1-2,CSAPPGGLNYGYTF
many,.,TRBV7-9,TRBJ2-5,CASSARGASETQYF
many,.,TRBV27,TRBJ1-5,CASSLSAGLVGNQPQHF
many,TRBD2,TRBV12-3/TRBV12-4,TRBJ2-7,CASSLAGGPGNEQYF
.,.,TRBV10-3,TRBJ2-2,CAISGRSNTGELFF
.,.,TRBV7-8,TRBJ2-3,CASSLSNTQYF
.,TRBD2,TRBV28,TRBJ2-3,CATSPGLAGTDTQYF
many,.,TRBV27,TRBJ2-1,CASSSQQAAGGNEQFF
many,.,TRBV6-1,TRBJ1-3,CASTPRQPGTSGNTIYF
.,.,TRBV5-1,TRBJ2-5,CASSLTGGIRETQYF
.,TRBD1,TRBV27,TRBJ2-7,CASSLIGGSSYEQYF
many,.,TRBV6-1,TRBJ1-2,CASSEYRTFKIYGYTF
.,TRBD1,TRBV6-5,TRBJ2-3,CASSYSGQTSDTQYF
.,.,TRBV20-1,TRBJ1-3,CSARQGSKNTIYF
few,TRBD1,TRBV4-1,TRBJ2-4,CASSQGGSRGQGKNIQYF
.,.,TRBV12-3/TRBV12-4,TRBJ1-5,CASSLSRNQPQHF
many,TRBD1,TRBV3-1,TRBJ2-6,CASSKTGTGANVLTF
few,TRBD1,TRBV6-1,TRBJ1-1,CASSSPQGAGTEAFF
few,TRBD1,TRBV7-6,TRBJ1-2,CASSSSQGANYGYTF
.,.,TRBV7-2,TRBJ2-3,CASSLQGSLRVTQYF
few,TRBD1,TRBV6-4,TRBJ1-2,CASRDQGGFYGYTF
few,.,TRBV7-3,TRBJ1-4,CASRRGEKLFF
few,.,TRBV24-1,TRBJ2-5,CATSISSETQYF
.,TRBD2,TRBV12-5,TRBJ2-1,CASGLVLAGGYNEQFF
.,.,TRBV6-1,TRBJ1-6,CASSERSWDSPLHF
once,.,TRBV20-1,TRBJ2-7,CSAREGGGASYEQYF
.,.,TRBV28,TRBJ2-6,CASSSTYETGANVLTF
few,TRBD1,TRBV4-1,TRBJ2-7,CASSQEADRKVDEQYF
many,TRBD2,TRBV4-2,TRBJ2-1,CASSGTSGSYNEQFF
few,.,TRBV5-5,TRBJ2-1,CASSTAFTGITYNEQFF
many,TRBD2,TRBV28,TRBJ2-3,CASRRGGAGTDTQYF
.,.,TRBV6-1,TRBJ1-1,CASSERAFIEAFF
.,TRBD2,TRBV11-3,TRBJ2-1,CASSLIKGRLAGREQFF
many,.,TRBV20-1,TRBJ2-5,CSASRTIKETQYF
many,.,TRBV24-1,TRBJ2-1,CAEPRQLLYNEQFF